This is a list of T cell receptor beta chains from one sample in a study of human T cells and chemical hapten exposure. From the RACE reads, TCRdb called clonotypes with MiXCR, one entry per CDR3 protein. Counted here are under 100,000 distinct CDR3 sequences, more than 9.5% occurring once; the ten biggest clones make up 3.2%. This material consisted of whole blood, taken in connection with sensitization to the hapten diphenylcyclopropenone (DPC). Source of these receptors: a middle-aged woman with alopecia areata. Some clones in this sample may be carry-over from other donors' samples. Both conserved end residues are part of each CDR3. A D gene is named only where the DNA matches it firmly. Size values are once, few and many counts, or a class for expanded clones, and some rows have none.

many	TRBD2	TRBV20-1	14	TRBJ2-3	CSAILAGGTDTQYF	TGCAGTGCTATCTTAGCGGGGGGCACAGATACGCAGTATTTT
once	.	TRBV6-2/TRBV6-3	11	TRBJ2-1	CASTSGTEQFF	TGTGCCAGCACTTCCGGGACCGAGCAGTTCTTC
few	.	TRBV25-1	13	TRBJ2-2	CASSAGGWGELFF	TGTGCCAGCAGTGCTGGTGGTTGGGGGGAGCTGTTTTTT
.	.	TRBV4-1	14	TRBJ2-5	CASSDRLAQETQYF	TGCGCCAGCAGCGACAGGTTAGCCCAAGAGACCCAGTACTTC
many	.	TRBV28	15	TRBJ2-3	CASSPRGSFTDTQYF	TGTGCCAGCAGTCCCCGGGGCAGTTTCACAGATACGCAGTATTTT
many	.	TRBV27	13	TRBJ2-1	CASSLWQDNEQFF	TGTGCCAGCAGTTTATGGCAGGACAATGAGCAGTTCTTC
.	TRBD1	TRBV4-2	21	TRBJ1-3	CASSPRVAGTGELSAGNTIYF	TGTGCCAGCAGCCCAAGGGTCGCCGGGACAGGGGAATTATCGGCAGGAAACACCATATATTTT
few	.	TRBV5-1	12	TRBJ2-5	CASSLARQTQYF	TGCGCCAGCAGCTTGGCCAGGCAGACCCAGTACTTC
.	.	TRBV21-1	18	TRBJ2-5	CASERAAPGGGRRETQYF	TGTGCCAGCGAAAGAGCAGCCCCGGGCGGGGGGCGCCGGGAGACCCAGTACTTC
.	.	TRBV20-1	14	TRBJ1-2	CSARHAGGNYGYTF	TGCAGTGCTCGTCACGCGGGAGGGAACTATGGCTACACCTTC
many	.	TRBV18	13	TRBJ1-1	CASSQGRNTEAFF	TGTGCCAGCTCACAGGGACGGAACACTGAAGCTTTCTTT
few	TRBD1	TRBV12-5	19	TRBJ1-1	CASGFFLQGEREGDTEAFF	TGTGCTAGTGGTTTCTTCCTCCAGGGGGAAAGAGAGGGGGACACTGAAGCTTTCTTT
.	.	TRBV7-9	14	TRBJ1-4	CASSPGRDGEKLFF	TGTGCCAGCAGCCCCGGAAGGGATGGAGAAAAACTGTTTTTT
few	.	TRBV3-1	13	TRBJ1-4	CASSQDGGRKLFF	TGTGCCAGCAGCCAAGATGGGGGACGAAAACTGTTTTTT
few	.	TRBV28	13	TRBJ2-4	CASSLHGRDIQYF	TGTGCCAGCAGTTTGCATGGGAGAGACATTCAGTACTTC
.	.	TRBV10-3	18	TRBJ2-7	CAISERGWGGQVSYEQYF	TGTGCCATCAGTGAGCGAGGTTGGGGAGGACAGGTCTCCTACGAGCAGTACTTC
.	TRBD2	TRBV11-2	13	TRBJ2-5	CASRTSGSKTQYF	TGTGCCAGCAGGACTAGCGGGAGTAAGACCCAGTACTTC
.	TRBD1	TRBV4-1	15	TRBJ1-1	CASSFDRGMDTEAFF	TGCGCCAGCAGTTTCGACAGGGGGATGGACACTGAAGCTTTCTTT
many	TRBD2	TRBV28	17	TRBJ2-3	CASSPPGRWREPDTQYF	TGTGCCAGCAGCCCCCCCGGGCGGTGGCGGGAGCCAGATACGCAGTATTTT
many	TRBD1	TRBV11-2	13	TRBJ2-1	CASSSARGGEQFF	TGTGCCAGCAGCTCAGCACGAGGGGGCGAGCAGTTCTTC
.	TRBD1	TRBV7-9	14	TRBJ1-2	CASSLNGQGSGYTF	TGTGCCAGCAGCTTAAATGGACAGGGTTCCGGCTACACCTTC
.	.	TRBV18	13	TRBJ2-3	CASSLQGPDTQYF	TGTGCCAGCTCTCTCCAGGGACCAGATACGCAGTATTTT
many	.	TRBV9	15	TRBJ1-6	CASSVAGNYNSPLHF	TGTGCCAGCAGCGTAGCTGGGAACTATAATTCACCCCTCCACTTT
.	.	TRBV29-1	13	TRBJ1-2	CSVRAGQSYGYTF	TGCAGCGTTCGTGCTGGACAGAGCTATGGCTACACCTTC
few	.	TRBV7-2	14	TRBJ1-1	CASSLFRSRPEAFF	TGTGCCAGCAGCTTATTTCGCAGCAGACCTGAAGCTTTCTTT
many	TRBD2	TRBV20-1	16	TRBJ2-3	CSARATSGGVTDTQYF	TGCAGTGCTAGAGCGACTAGCGGAGGAGTCACAGATACGCAGTATTTT
.	.	TRBV7-2	15	TRBJ1-6	CASSLLQGDNSPLHF	TGTGCCAGCAGCTTACTACAGGGAGACAATTCACCCCTCCACTTT
.	.	TRBV6-5	14	TRBJ2-1	CASSYSTAPNEQFF	TGTGCCAGCAGTTACTCGACAGCGCCCAATGAGCAGTTCTTC
.	TRBD1	TRBV25-1	19	TRBJ2-7	CASSGAGGTGDDKPYEQYF	TGTGCCAGCAGTGGGGCTGGCGGGACAGGGGATGACAAACCCTACGAGCAGTACTTC
many	TRBD2	TRBV12-3/TRBV12-4	15	TRBJ2-7	CASSLRGLAGYEQYF	TGTGCCAGCAGCCTAAGAGGACTAGCGGGGTATGAGCAGTACTTC
.	.	TRBV4-2	16	TRBJ1-1	CASSQEAGVMNTEAFF	TGTGCCAGCAGCCAAGAGGCAGGGGTCATGAACACTGAAGCTTTCTTT
.	.	TRBV11-2	12	TRBJ2-7	CASSLLKYEQYF	TGTGCCAGCAGCTTATTGAAGTACGAGCAGTACTTC
.	.	TRBV6-5	15	TRBJ2-2	CASSYPSDRDRELFF	TGTGCCAGCAGTTACCCTAGCGACAGGGACCGGGAGCTGTTTTTT
few	.	TRBV29-1	14	TRBJ2-5	CSVAGGAVQETQYF	TGCAGCGTTGCTGGAGGGGCGGTCCAAGAGACCCAGTACTTC
few	.	TRBV18	15	TRBJ1-5	CASSPLEGKDQPQHF	TGTGCCAGCTCACCATTGGAGGGGAAGGATCAGCCCCAGCATTTT